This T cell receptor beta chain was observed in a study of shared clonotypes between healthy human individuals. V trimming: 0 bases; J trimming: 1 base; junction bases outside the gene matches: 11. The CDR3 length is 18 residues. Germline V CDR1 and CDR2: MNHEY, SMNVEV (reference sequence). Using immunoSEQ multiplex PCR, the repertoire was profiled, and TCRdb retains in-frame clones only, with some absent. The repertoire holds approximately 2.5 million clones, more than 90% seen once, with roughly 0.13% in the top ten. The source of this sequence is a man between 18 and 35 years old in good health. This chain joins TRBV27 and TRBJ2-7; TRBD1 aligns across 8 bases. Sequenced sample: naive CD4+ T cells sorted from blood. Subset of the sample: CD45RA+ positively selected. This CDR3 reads CASSLSTRQGATSYEQYF. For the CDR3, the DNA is TGTGCCAGCAGTTTATCAACCCGGCAGGGGGCAACTTCCTACGAGCAGTACTTC.